This T cell receptor beta chain was profiled in a study of T cell repertoires in cytomegalovirus infection. Study background: Use of recently identified HLA-C-restricted and well-studied HLA-B-restricted CMV epitopes was part of the study. Public TCR beta signatures indicated both CMV infection and matching HLA type. Overall study findings and caveats: The study found HLA-C-restricted CMV-specific TCR beta clonotypes dominating the ex vivo response.

With 4 bases clipped from V and 5 bases from J, the junction kept 10 bases outside the gene matches. Looked up from germline, CDR1 is MNHEY and CDR2 is SMNVEV (reference sequence). The CDR3 sequence is 16 residues long. TCRdb processed the reads anew with MiXCR; each CDR3 protein has one entry. This table has about 830,000 distinct CDR3 sequences, about 31% appearing once. In the case of this clonotype: The target antigen is unknown.

The input for sequencing was cultured CD8+ T cells from PBMCs, taken from culture after CMV antigen stimulation. This rearrangement joins TRBV27 to TRBJ2-2; 7 bases are shared with TRBD2. This receptor was taken from a human donor in good health (CMV status not recorded). Some clones in this sample may be carry-over from other donors' samples. The DNA of the CDR3 is TGTGCCAGCAGTTACCTCTGGGGGGAGGGGACCGGGGAGCTGTTTTTT. This gives the protein CASSYLWGEGTGELFF.